This T cell receptor beta chain was obtained from a study of cytomegalovirus exposure and HLA in healthy donors. Study-level findings and limits: The investigators catalogued 150 or so TCR beta chains as cytomegalovirus-associated.

With regard to this clone: As yet, its antigen is unknown.

PCR involved 60 Vbeta and 13 Jbeta primers. Assay used: immunoSEQ multiplex PCR; TCRdb lists only in-frame clones, some missing. The sample consists of around 140,000 clones, 70% to 80% of them appearing once. Trimming took off 3 bases at V and 5 bases at J, with 5 bases between the two ends. The CDR3 has 12 residues. Germline V gene data show CDR1 as MNHNS and CDR2 as SASEGT. This receptor was identified in a woman aged 55-75 years in good health and CMV-seropositive. This chain joins TRBV6-1 and TRBJ1-5, with D hard to call. Sequencing was performed on PBMCs. For the CDR3, the DNA is TGTGCCAGCAGTGACAGTTATCAGCCCCAGCATTTT. Translated: CASSDSYQPQHF.